A selection of T cell receptor beta chains follows, all from one sample in a study of regulatory T cells in long-lasting Graves disease. TCRdb redid the calling of the multiplex PCR reads with MiXCR, one entry per CDR3 protein. The sample includes about 450,000 distinct CDR3 sequences, 13% to 15% seen only once; the top ten take roughly a sixth. These sequences were also reported in another study, on T cells in Graves' hyperthyroidism and ophthalmopathy.

The source material was peripheral blood mononuclear cells (PBMCs), sampled at new diagnosis, from a patient treated with antithyroid drugs. Receptors originate from a woman in her forties or fifties with Graves disease. Each CDR3 is given with its conserved first and last residue.

TRBV15	TRBJ2-2	CATSRAVGQVGGELFF
TRBV25-1	TRBJ1-4	CASGRPGQGIEKLFF
TRBV7-3	TRBJ2-3	CASSGTGVSTDTQYF
TRBV27	TRBJ2-7	CASNRGDEQYF
TRBV28	TRBJ1-1	CASTTAYVSEMNTEAFF
TRBV5-1	TRBJ2-7	CASSLGTAWEQYF
TRBV29-1	TRBJ1-2	CSVDRDYGYTF
TRBV29-1	TRBJ2-3	CSVEETSGGTDTQYF
TRBV14	TRBJ1-1	CASSQMGGLAFF
TRBV4-1	TRBJ2-2	CASTNKNTANTGELFF
TRBV11-2	TRBJ2-7	CASRRPTGKIIEQYF
TRBV19	TRBJ1-1	CASSTTIGGIILNTEAFF
TRBV20-1	NA	CSARGRAGVIYEQYF
TRBV5-4	TRBJ1-1	CASSLASPMNTEAFF
TRBV6-2/TRBV6-3	TRBJ1-1	CASSYNMGTLNTEAFF
TRBV5-1	TRBJ1-2	CASSRAGQGDIYGYTF
TRBV20-1	TRBJ1-2	CSATGGAVYYGYTF
TRBV27	TRBJ2-4	CASSPRQGDLAKNIQYF
TRBV9	TRBJ2-7	CASSGSLVGEQYF
TRBV10-3	TRBJ1-2	CAISGNRDGYTF
TRBV7-9	TRBJ2-3	CASSSDWLAGAPDTQYF
TRBV18	TRBJ1-1	CASSPLREVHNTGAFF
TRBV6-5	TRBJ2-7	CASSYAGPPYEQYF
TRBV14	TRBJ1-1	CASSQDGGSRVNTEAFF